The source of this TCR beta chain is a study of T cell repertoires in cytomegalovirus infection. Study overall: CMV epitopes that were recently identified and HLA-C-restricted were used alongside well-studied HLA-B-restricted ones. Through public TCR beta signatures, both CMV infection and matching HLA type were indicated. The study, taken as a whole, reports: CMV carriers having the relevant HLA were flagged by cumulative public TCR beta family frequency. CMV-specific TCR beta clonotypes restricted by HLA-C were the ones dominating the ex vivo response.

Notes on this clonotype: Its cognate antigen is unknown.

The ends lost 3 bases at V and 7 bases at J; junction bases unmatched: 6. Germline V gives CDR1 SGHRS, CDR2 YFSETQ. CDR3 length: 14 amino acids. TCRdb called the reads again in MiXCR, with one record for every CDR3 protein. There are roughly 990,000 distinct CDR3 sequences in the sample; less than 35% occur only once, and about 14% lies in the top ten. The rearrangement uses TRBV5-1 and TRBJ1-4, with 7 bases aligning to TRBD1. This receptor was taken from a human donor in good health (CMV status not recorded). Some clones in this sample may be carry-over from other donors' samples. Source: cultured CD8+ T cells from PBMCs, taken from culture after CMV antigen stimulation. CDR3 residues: CASSYTTGIEKLFF. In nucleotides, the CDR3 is TGCGCCAGCAGCTACACGACAGGGATTGAAAAACTGTTTTTT.